Listed here are 7 T cell receptor beta chains from one sample, sequenced in a study of OX40 agonist ivuxolimab in advanced cancers. Sequencing used immunoSEQ multiplex PCR; TCRdb keeps in-frame clones, though not all of them. Among about 96,000 clones listed, about four fifths were seen once. The material sequenced was CD4+ or CD8+ T cells sorted from blood, taken in a trial of the OX40 agonist ivuxolimab. The source of these receptors is an adult with an advanced solid tumor such as melanoma, head and neck, liver or kidney cancer.

This clone was detected only once. The chain joins TRBV7-8 to TRBJ1-1, with unresolved D. The germline V gene encodes CDR1 SGHVS and CDR2 FQNEAQ. The CDR3 length is 16 residues. V was trimmed by 5 bases and J by 5 bases, leaving 21 bases between them. Here the CDR3 reads CASSHLWRTRDTEAFF. CDR3 DNA sequence: TGTGCCAGCAGCCACCTTTGGAGGACGAGAGATACTGAAGCTTTCTTT.

The rearrangement uses TRBV14 and TRBJ2-2; no reliable D call. Germline V gene lookup returns CDR1 SGHDN and CDR2 FVKESK. The CDR3 has 15 amino acids. The germline V and J ends were trimmed by 1 base and 4 bases, with 10 bases remaining between them. The CDR3 here is CASSQVKASTGELFF. DNA of the CDR3: TGTGCCAGCAGCCAAGTGAAAGCGAGCACCGGGGAGCTGTTTTTT.

A single count supports this clone. The genes are TRBV19 and TRBJ1-2; 9 nucleotides line up with TRBD1. The germline V gene encodes CDR1 LNHDA and CDR2 SQIVND (reference sequence). The CDR3 is 17 residues long. The V segment lost 5 bases and the J segment 5 bases; nucleotides outside the gene matches: 15. DNA of the CDR3: TGTGCCAGTAGTCCCGGGACAGGGACCCGCATTGGGTATGGCTACACCTTC. Translation gives CASSPGTGTRIGYGYTF.

J is TRBJ1-1 and V is TRBV19; D not certain. CDR3 length equals 13 residues. V lost 9 bases and J lost 1, with 12 bases in between. CDR1 LNHDA and CDR2 SQIVND come from the germline V gene (reference sequence). The CDR3 is CASGNNRNTEAFF. CDR3 sequence (DNA): TGTGCCAGCGGGAACAATCGGAACACTGAAGCTTTCTTT.

J is TRBJ2-7 and V is TRBV6-5; TRBD2 matches at 10 bases. This CDR3 has 13 residues. V lost 6 bases and J lost 5; bases outside the gene matches: 4. Germline CDR1 and CDR2: MNHEY and SVGAGI. CDR3 nucleotides: TGTGCCAGCAGAATTAGCGGGGGGCACGAGCAGTACTTC. Translated: CASRISGGHEQYF.

This chain uses TRBV19 with TRBJ2-1, with 12 bases that match TRBD2. V lost 5 bases and J lost 6; bases outside the gene matches: 11. Germline V lookup: CDR1 LNHDA, CDR2 SQIVND (reference sequence). The length of the CDR3 is 17 residues. The CDR3, as DNA: TGTGCCAGTAGTGTTTCGACTAGCGGGGGCCGGGGCAATGAGCAGTTCTTC. It specifies CASSVSTSGGRGNEQFF.

A single count supports this clone. The CDR3 loop reads CASSPDRNQPQHF. CDR3 nucleotides: TGTGCCAGCTCACCCGACAGAAATCAGCCCCAGCATTTT. The chain uses TRBV18 and TRBJ1-5; a possible D gene is TRBD1 (5 bases). Germline assignment: CDR1 KGHSH and CDR2 LQKENI. V lost 3 bases and J 4 bases, leaving 7 bases between the germline ends. The CDR3 covers 13 residues. The full variable domain, rest sourced from reference TRBV18 and TRBJ1-5, is NAGVMQNPRHLVRRRGQEARLRCSPMKGHSHVYWYRQLPEEGLKFMVYLQKENIIDESGMPKERFSAEFPKEGPSILRIQQVVRGDSAAYFCASSPDRNQPQHFGDGTRLSIL.